This TCR beta chain was captured in a study of blood T cell repertoires in COVID-19. Study-level background: From the United States, Italy and Spain came samples of acute and convalescent COVID-19.

The CDR3 runs 17 residues. Trimming cost V 4 bases and J 1 base; bases outside gene matches: 5. CDR1 LGHDT and CDR2 YNNKEL come from the germline V gene (reference sequence). Authors' data handling: Estimation of nucleated cell counts was performed using reference gene primer amplification. Sequencing was performed with immunoSEQ multiplex PCR; in TCRdb, only in-frame clones are kept and a portion is missing. Clone size and the V and J calls come from that table; the DNA yielded D and trimming. This sample has roughly 74,000 clones; nearly 90% occur once, and the top ten carry roughly 2.5%. Specimen: peripheral blood. The TCR comes from a man between 70 and 80 years old with active or convalescent COVID-19. The chain couples TRBV3-1 (or the pseudogene TRBV3-2) to TRBJ2-3; 13 positions agree with TRBD2. The CDR3 coding sequence is TGTGCCAGCAGCCGCCGACTAGCGGGGGGTGGCACAGATACGCAGTATTTT. As protein: CASSRRLAGGGTDTQYF.